The entry below gives a single T cell receptor beta chain sequence along with its context. The antigen is unknown. The CD8 memory sample joined CD45RO+ cells and CCR7-negative CD45RA+ cells. This sample was taken from a study of shared clonotypes between healthy human individuals. V lost 3 bases, J lost 4 bases, and 5 bases stayed unmatched. The CDR3 length is 14 residues. Germline CDR1 KGHSH, CDR2 LQKENI. Overall study findings and caveats: What naive subsets generally showed was a larger estimated richness than memory subsets showed.

Assay: immunoSEQ multiplex PCR; the TCRdb copy retains only in-frame clones and omits some. The sample includes approximately 100,000 clones, around two thirds of them seen just once. Sample: memory CD8+ T cells sorted from blood. Subset noted: CD45RO+ cells pooled with CCR7-negative TemRA cells. The source is a young man in good health. The rearrangement uses TRBV18 and TRBJ2-7, with 8 bases identical to TRBD1. The CDR3 DNA sequence: TGTGCCAGCTCACCCCAGGGGGCGGTTTACGAGCAGTACTTC. This gives the protein CASSPQGAVYEQYF.